The 32 T cell receptor beta chains below all came from one sample that was sequenced in a study of graft-versus-host responses after intestinal transplantation (dated by TCRdb to about 2021). Library method: the immunoSEQ multiplex PCR assay. The immuneACCESS repertoire file appears here via TCRdb, limited to in-frame rearrangements. These files lack a portion of the clones; in checked studies, under half of the deficit traces to unresolved V genes, and the cause of the others is not known. The table for this sample lists approximately 3,800 clones; 55% to 75% of them were counted only once. The ten largest clones represent around 10% of the sample. Intraepithelial and lamina propria lymphocytes were isolated from graft specimens using dithiothreitol, EDTA incubations and collagenase D digestion. The sample in question was ileum tissue, obtained about 920 days after intestinal transplantation. The receptors were gathered from a human patient who received an intestinal transplant, so some T cells may come from the graft donor.

This clone was detected a few times. The genes are TRBV5-6 and TRBJ2-7; the match to TRBD2 covers 7 bases. CDR3 size: 17 residues. The J segment lost 1 base and the V segment lost 0 bases, leaving 10 bases of the junction unmatched. From germline, CDR1 is SGHDT and CDR2 YYEEEE. CDR3 sequence: CASSLGTSSRFSYEQYF. In DNA form, the CDR3 reads TGTGCCAGCAGCTTGGGGACTAGTTCAAGATTTTCCTACGAGCAGTACTTC.

In its sample, this clone was seen once. The CDR3 DNA sequence: TGTGCCAGCAGTGGACTAGCGGGGGGGCAGGACGAGCAGTACTTC. Protein product: CASSGLAGGQDEQYF. The chain employs TRBV6-1 and TRBJ2-7; 14 bases map to TRBD2. Germline CDR1 and CDR2: MNHNS and SASEGT. V shed 4 bases and J 5 bases; nucleotides not matched to a gene: 4. This CDR3 has 15 amino acids.

The chain uses TRBV9 and TRBJ2-7; 10 bases are a match to TRBD1. The germline V gene has CDR1 SGDLS and CDR2 YYNGEE. V lost 4 bases, J lost 2 bases, and 9 bases stayed unmatched. This CDR3 has 16 residues. CDR3 nucleotides: TGTGCCAGCAGCCTAGGGACAGGGGCGCTAACCTACGAGCAGTACTTC. Its protein product is CASSLGTGALTYEQYF.

The chain is built from TRBV19 and TRBJ2-3; 11 bases agree with TRBD1. Per the germline V gene, CDR1 is LNHDA and CDR2 is SQIVND (reference sequence). V dropped 5 bases and J dropped 10; count of bases not matched to a gene: 8. The CDR3 has 14 amino acids. The CDR3 loop is CASSLDRGLQAQYF. CDR3 bases: TGTGCCAGTAGTTTGGACAGGGGGCTACAAGCGCAGTATTTT.

The chain links TRBV11-3 to TRBJ2-1; 9 bases are shared with TRBD2. Germline CDR1 reads SGHNT; CDR2 reads YENEEA. The CDR3 covers 16 residues. After removal of 2 bases from V and 7 bases from J, the junction contained 9 bases not matched to a gene. DNA for the CDR3: TGTGCCAGCAGCTTATACGGCGGGGGGGCTAGTAATGAGCAGTTCTTC. Encoded protein: CASSLYGGGASNEQFF.

This chain links TRBV27 with TRBJ2-5; the D is unclear. Germline V CDR1 and CDR2: MNHEY, SMNVEV (reference sequence). This CDR3 has 11 residues. V was cut by 0 bases and J by 5 bases, with 1 base left in between. CDR3 sequence reads: CASSLSETQYF. Written as DNA, the CDR3 is TGTGCCAGCAGTTTATCGGAGACCCAGTACTTC.

The V gene is TRBV7-9, the J gene TRBJ1-3; tentatively, D is TRBD1 (5 bases). Germline CDR1 reads SEHNR; CDR2 reads FQNEAQ (reference sequence). There are 14 residues in the CDR3. V was trimmed by 6 bases and J by 6 bases, leaving 15 bases between them. The CDR3 protein is CASSLQGAENTIYF. Here the CDR3 DNA reads TGTGCCAGCAGTCTTCAGGGAGCGGAAAACACCATATATTTT.

V and J are TRBV27 and TRBJ2-1; D is unresolved. The V gene's germline CDR1 is MNHEY and CDR2 SMNVEV (reference sequence). Trimming cost V 6 bases and J 0 bases, with 9 bases left between them. The CDR3 is 14 amino acids. CDR3 bases: TGTGCCAGCAGAAGCGTCCTCTCCTACAATGAGCAGTTCTTC. This gives the protein CASRSVLSYNEQFF.

This chain uses TRBV5-1 with TRBJ2-3; D gene ambiguous. CDR3 size: 14 residues. The germline V gene encodes CDR1 SGHRS and CDR2 YFSETQ. Between the trimmed V and J ends, which lost 0 bases and 2 bases, there was a span of 7 bases. In DNA form, the CDR3 reads TGCGCCAGCAGCTTGGGGAGAAACACAGATACGCAGTATTTT. Its translation is CASSLGRNTDTQYF.

This clone was observed a handful of times. The CDR3 DNA reads as TGTGCCAGCAGTGAGCACGGGAGCAATCAGCCCCAGCATTTT. It yields the protein CASSEHGSNQPQHF. The V call is TRBV6-1, the J call TRBJ1-5; D not resolved. CDR1 and CDR2 (germline): MNHNS, SASEGT. Trimming removed 3 bases at V and 1 base at J, with 7 bases between. The CDR3 totals 14 residues.

This chain connects TRBV5-4 to TRBJ1-5; 12 bases map to TRBD1. This CDR3 is built from 15 residues. V lost 4 bases and J lost 6; bases outside the gene matches: 5. Per germline, CDR1 SGHNT and CDR2 YYREEE (reference sequence). The CDR3 loop is CASSRDRGQGQPQHF. Written as DNA, the CDR3 is TGTGCCAGCAGCCGGGACAGGGGGCAAGGTCAGCCCCAGCATTTT. Full variable domain (missing parts from reference TRBV5-4 and TRBJ1-5): ETGVTQSPTHLIKTRGQQVTLRCSSQSGHNTVSWYQQALGQGPQFIFQYYREEENGRGNFPPRFSGLQFPNYSSELNVNALELDDSALYLCASSRDRGQGQPQHFGDGTRLSIL.

This chain links TRBV7-2 with TRBJ2-7; D call uncertain. Trimming took off 5 bases at V and 2 bases at J, with 7 bases between the two ends. Germline V gives CDR1 SGHTA, CDR2 FQGNSA. CDR3 length: 12 amino acids. The CDR3 sequence: CASSHNTYEQYF. The CDR3 nucleotides are TGTGCCAGCAGCCACAATACCTACGAGCAGTACTTC.

This sequence joins TRBV28 and TRBJ1-3; D is uncertain. Germline-derived CDR1 and CDR2 are MDHEN and SYDVKM. CDR3 length: 11 amino acids. V lost 1 base to trimming and J lost 8 bases, with 3 bases between them. CDR3 protein: CASSLSDTIYF. The CDR3 DNA sequence: TGTGCCAGCAGTTTATCTGACACCATATATTTT.

The chain uses TRBV7-8 and TRBJ1-6; TRBD1 matches 7 bases. Germline CDR1 and CDR2: SGHVS and FQNEAQ. This CDR3 region has 17 residues. The J segment lost 8 bases and the V segment lost 5 bases, leaving 15 bases of the junction unmatched. DNA of the CDR3: TGTGCCAGCAGCCTAACCCTAACCGGGACAGCGGATTCACCCCTCCACTTT. Protein sequence: CASSLTLTGTADSPLHF.

The CDR3 DNA follows: TGTGCCAGCAATCCGGGTCCGGAGTCCTACAATGAGCAGTTCTTC. Translating gives CASNPGPESYNEQFF. This chain joins TRBV7-2 and TRBJ2-1; D remains ambiguous. This CDR3 spans 15 amino acids. V was clipped by 7 bases and J by 1 base, with 14 bases between them. The germline CDR1 and CDR2 sequences are SGHTA and FQGNSA. The variable domain in full, with the rest retrieved from reference TRBV7-2 and TRBJ2-1, is GAGVSQSPSNKVTEKGKDVELRCDPISGHTALYWYRQSLGQGLEFLIYFQGNSAPDKSGLPSDRFSAERTGGSVSTLTIQRTQQEDSAVYLCASNPGPESYNEQFFGPGTRLTVL.

The chain couples TRBV19 to TRBJ1-1, with D possibly TRBD1 on 5 matching bases. Germline V gene data show CDR1 as LNHDA and CDR2 as SQIVND (reference sequence). The length of the CDR3 is 14 residues. V shed 2 bases and J shed 1 base, with 8 bases lying between them. In DNA, the CDR3 is TGTGCCAGTAGTATAAGGGGCAGGAACACTGAAGCTTTCTTT. Its translation: CASSIRGRNTEAFF.

The V and J genes are TRBV28 and TRBJ1-2; D unresolved. CDR1 and CDR2 from the germline V gene are MDHEN and SYDVKM. The CDR3 contains 12 residues. V was shortened by 3 bases and J by 5 bases, with 7 bases between the two germline ends. CDR3 coding DNA: TGTGCCAGCAGTTTGGCGCAGTATGGCTACACCTTC. It encodes CASSLAQYGYTF.

This clone was seen more than once but under ten times. J is TRBJ2-2 and V is TRBV15; D possibly corresponds to TRBD1 (6 bases). Trimming removed 5 bases from V and 4 bases from J, with 14 bases in between. The CDR3 runs 15 residues. Germline lookup yields CDR1 LNHNV and CDR2 YYDKDF (reference sequence). The CDR3 is CATSGGPDGTGELFF. CDR3 coding DNA: TGTGCCACCAGCGGGGGCCCCGATGGCACCGGGGAGCTGTTTTTT.

This clone was seen only once. This rearrangement joins TRBV5-1 to TRBJ1-6, with TRBD1 as a possible D gene (6 bases). V gave up 0 bases and J gave up 0 bases, with 13 bases separating them. CDR3 size: 18 residues. Germline CDR1 reads SGHRS; CDR2 reads YFSETQ. CDR3 sequence reads: CASSLGWTASSYNSPLHF. CDR3 DNA: TGCGCCAGCAGCTTGGGGTGGACAGCGAGCTCCTATAATTCACCCCTCCACTTT.

The V and J genes are TRBV28 and TRBJ1-2, with 7 bases identical to TRBD1. Germline V gives CDR1 MDHEN, CDR2 SYDVKM. J gave up 4 bases and V 6 bases, and 8 bases lay outside the gene matches. CDR3 length equals 14 residues. The CDR3 here is CASRLQGRSYGYTF. As DNA, the CDR3 is TGTGCCAGCAGACTACAGGGGAGGTCCTATGGCTACACCTTC.

The CDR3 region has the DNA TGTGCCATCAGTGAGTCTGGGGGGAACACTGAAGCTTTCTTT. This encodes CAISESGGNTEAFF. V usage is TRBV10-3 and J usage is TRBJ1-1, with a weak D call TRBD1 (5 bases). The CDR3 runs to 14 residues. V shed 0 bases and J shed 1 base, with 6 bases lying between them. CDR1 is ENHRY, CDR2 SYGVKD, per germline.

This chain connects TRBV27 to TRBJ1-2; D might be TRBD1 (5 bases). Germline V lookup: CDR1 MNHEY, CDR2 SMNVEV (reference sequence). CDR3 size: 14 residues. Trimming cost V 3 bases and J 4 bases, with 12 bases left between them. The CDR3 region has the DNA TGTGCCAGCAGTTTGGGGGGAAAGGCCTATGGCTACACCTTC. Protein product: CASSLGGKAYGYTF.

The chain has TRBV7-6 and TRBJ2-2; 7 positions match TRBD1. Unmatched junction bases numbered 4, after V lost 3 bases and J lost 3 bases. Germline CDR1 SGHVS, CDR2 FNYEAQ. The CDR3 has 15 amino acids. CDR3 amino acids: CASSLDRSYTGELFF. The CDR3 nucleotides read TGTGCCAGCAGCTTGGACAGGAGCTACACCGGGGAGCTGTTTTTT.

The CDR3 nucleotides read TGCGCCAGCAGCTTGGTACAAGGCACTGAAGCTTTCTTT. Its translation is CASSLVQGTEAFF. The rearrangement links TRBV5-1 to TRBJ1-1, with D uncertain. Trimming shortened V by 0 bases and J by 4 bases, and 7 bases separated the two germline ends. CDR1 and CDR2 from the germline V gene are SGHRS and YFSETQ. This CDR3 region has 13 residues.

Only one count was recorded for this clone. V usage is TRBV5-1 and J usage is TRBJ2-7; 7 nucleotides line up with TRBD1. CDR1 and CDR2 (germline): SGHRS, YFSETQ. The CDR3 runs 15 residues. V shed 5 bases, J shed 0 bases, and the junction held 8 bases outside the gene matches. The CDR3 is CASSSTGKSSYEQYV. The CDR3 nucleotides are TGCGCCAGCAGTTCGACAGGGAAGAGCTCCTACGAGCAGTACGTC.

The chain carries TRBV5-1 and TRBJ2-1; 7 positions agree with TRBD1. Germline CDR1 and CDR2: SGHRS and YFSETQ. J gave up 4 bases and V 1 base, and 5 bases lay outside the gene matches. CDR3 length equals 15 residues. The CDR3 sequence is CASSLQGTDYNEQFF. CDR3 coding DNA: TGCGCCAGCAGCTTGCAGGGGACAGATTACAATGAGCAGTTCTTC.

The table lists this clone with a few counts. V and J are TRBV7-9 and TRBJ2-7; 10 bases agree with TRBD2. There are 17 residues in the CDR3. V lost 0 bases, J lost 7 bases, and 12 bases stayed unmatched. Germline loops: CDR1 SEHNR, CDR2 FQNEAQ (reference sequence). The CDR3 is CASSLALAGPAAGEQYF. The DNA of the CDR3 is TGTGCCAGCAGCTTAGCACTAGCGGGACCCGCAGCGGGGGAGCAGTACTTC.

The chain recombines TRBV19 with TRBJ1-5, with D possibly matching TRBD1 (6 bases). The CDR3 extends over 13 amino acids. The V gene's germline CDR1 is LNHDA and CDR2 SQIVND (reference sequence). The V end was cut by 5 bases, the J end by 4 bases, with 9 bases between. CDR3 sequence reads: CASSATGNQPQHF. CDR3 nucleotides: TGTGCCAGTAGTGCAACAGGGAATCAGCCCCAGCATTTT.

The chain employs TRBV9 and TRBJ2-7; D gene unclear. Germline V gene lookup returns CDR1 SGDLS and CDR2 YYNGEE. Trimming removed 0 bases from V and 6 bases from J, with 16 bases in between. This CDR3 spans 15 amino acids. The CDR3 DNA sequence: TGTGCCAGCAGCGTAGGGACCTCCGCGTTATCCGAGCAGTACTTC. Its translation is CASSVGTSALSEQYF.

The chain uses TRBV27 and TRBJ2-1, with 8 nucleotides matching TRBD2. This CDR3 comprises 12 residues. With 8 bases clipped from V and 8 bases from J, the junction kept 5 bases outside the gene matches. Germline V gene data show CDR1 as MNHEY and CDR2 as SMNVEV (reference sequence). The CDR3 nucleotides are TGTGCCAGCGGGACTAGTGGGTATGAGCAGTTCTTC. The encoded protein is CASGTSGYEQFF.

This clone was recorded a few times. CDR3 sequence reads: CASSFGRNYEQYV. As DNA, the CDR3 is TGTGCCAGCAGCTTTGGACGGAACTACGAGCAGTACGTC. V is TRBV5-5 and J is TRBJ2-7; D is unclear. There are 13 residues in the CDR3. V lost 2 bases and J 3 bases, leaving 9 bases between the germline ends. Germline V gene data show CDR1 as SGHKS and CDR2 as YYEKEE (reference sequence).

V gene TRBV9 combines with J gene TRBJ2-5; 8 positions agree with TRBD1. Trimming cost V 3 bases and J 0 bases; bases outside gene matches: 7. CDR1 and CDR2 (germline): SGDLS, YYNGEE. This CDR3 is built from 16 residues. DNA for the CDR3: TGTGCCAGCAGCGAAGGACAGGGAATCCACCAAGAGACCCAGTACTTC. It codes for CASSEGQGIHQETQYF.